The 30 T cell receptor beta chains presented below share a single source sample, sequenced in a study of CD8 T cells in ankylosing spondylitis. Study-level results: It appeared that ankylosing spondylitis blood was characterized by a TCR beta motif of 8 or 9 highly homologous variants.

The antigens of these receptors remain unknown. TCRdb recomputed calls from the 5' RACE reads with MiXCR, one row per CDR3 protein. The data hold hundreds of thousands of distinct CDR3 sequences, with about an eighth observed a single time. The sample comprised blood, either unsorted or a sorted T cell fraction (not recorded which). The receptors shown here come from a male donor with ankylosing spondylitis.

This clonotype appeared many times. This rearrangement joins TRBV20-1 to TRBJ2-5, with TRBD2 matching over 8 bases. Germline V lookup: CDR1 DFQATT, CDR2 SNEGSKA (reference sequence). The V and J ends lost 3 bases and 5 bases, in that order; junction bases with no gene match: 5. The length of the CDR3 is 13 residues. In DNA form, the CDR3 reads TGCAGTGCTAGGGGGACTAGTGAGGAGACCCAGTACTTC. Its protein product is CSARGTSEETQYF.

The genes are TRBV20-1 and TRBJ2-2; tentative D call: TRBD1 (6 bases). V lost 3 bases, J lost 7 bases, and 12 bases lay in between. The germline gives CDR1 DFQATT, CDR2 SNEGSKA (reference sequence). The CDR3 totals 13 residues. As DNA, the CDR3 is TGCAGTGCTAGGAACAGGGTCCACGGGGAGCTGTTTTTT. This translates into CSARNRVHGELFF.

In DNA, the CDR3 is TGTGCCAGCAGATGGACAGATACCTACGAGCAGTACTTC. Its translation: CASRWTDTYEQYF. The V gene is TRBV6-2 or TRBV6-3, the J gene TRBJ2-7, with D perhaps TRBD1 (6 bases). CDR1 and CDR2 from the germline V gene are MNHEY and SVGEGT. The CDR3 loop spans 13 amino acids. The V end lost 6 bases, the J end lost 2 bases, and 11 bases lay between the germline ends.

CDR3 loop: CASRPSINTIYF. The CDR3 DNA follows: TGTGCCAGCAGACCATCAATAAACACCATATATTTT. The genes are TRBV12-3 or TRBV12-4 and TRBJ1-3, with unresolved D. V was trimmed by 6 bases and J by 6 bases, leaving 9 bases between them. The CDR3 sequence is 12 residues long.

This sequence joins TRBV20-1 and TRBJ2-7; 7 bases align to TRBD2. The CDR3 sequence is 14 residues long. Germline V gives CDR1 DFQATT, CDR2 SNEGSKA (reference sequence). Trimming removed 2 bases from V and 3 bases from J; junction bases left unmatched: 7. The CDR3 DNA sequence: TGCAGTGCTAGACTGCTAGCGGACGGCTACGAGCAGTACTTC. This codes for CSARLLADGYEQYF.

This clonotype was found many times. The chain couples TRBV5-1 to TRBJ2-7; 9 positions match TRBD1. CDR1 is SGHRS, CDR2 YFSETQ, per germline. The length of the CDR3 is 16 residues. Germline trimming cut 3 bases from V and 2 bases from J; bases unmatched to any gene: 9. This CDR3 is CASSSPPGTGTYEQYF. The CDR3 DNA reads as TGCGCCAGCAGCTCTCCACCGGGGACAGGGACCTACGAGCAGTACTTC.

Only a few counts were recorded for this clonotype. This chain uses TRBV6-1 with TRBJ2-7, with D unresolved. The germline CDR1 and CDR2 sequences are MNHNS and SASEGT. V shed 3 bases and J shed 1 base, with 10 bases lying between them. The CDR3 spans 14 residues. As DNA, the CDR3 is TGTGCCAGCAGTGACACATTACAGTCCTACGAGCAGTACTTC. Translation: CASSDTLQSYEQYF.

This clonotype was counted a single time. The chain employs TRBV4-3 and TRBJ2-3; D ambiguous. Trimming left V 0 bases short and J 7 bases short, with 8 bases between. Germline V gene lookup returns CDR1 LGHNA and CDR2 YSLEER. The CDR3 is 13 amino acids. The CDR3 loop is CASSQELPNTQYF. DNA for the CDR3: TGCGCCAGCAGCCAAGAGCTCCCTAATACGCAGTATTTT.

The sample holds a few counts of this clonotype. This chain links TRBV11-1 with TRBJ2-1; 8 bases agree with TRBD2. Germline assignment: CDR1 SGHAT and CDR2 FQDESV (reference sequence). The trim removed 8 bases at V and 8 bases at J, leaving 11 bases unmatched. CDR3 length: 14 amino acids. The CDR3: CASSRRGASDEQFF. CDR3 coding DNA: TGTGCCAGCTCGCGGCGGGGGGCCAGTGATGAGCAGTTCTTC.

This clonotype was counted at least ten times. The rearrangement joins TRBV5-1 to TRBJ2-3; 8 bases match TRBD2. Per germline, CDR1 SGHRS and CDR2 YFSETQ. The CDR3 covers 17 residues. V dropped 0 bases and J dropped 2; count of bases not matched to a gene: 8. The CDR3 reads CASSLAGTSGYTDTQYF. CDR3 bases: TGCGCCAGCAGCTTGGCCGGCACTAGCGGATACACAGATACGCAGTATTTT. Full variable domain (missing parts from reference TRBV5-1 and TRBJ2-3): KAGVTQTPRYLIKTRGQQVTLSCSPISGHRSVSWYQQTPGQGLQFLFEYFSETQRNKGNFPGRFSGRQFSNSRSEMNVSTLELGDSALYLCASSLAGTSGYTDTQYFGPGTRLTVL.

This clonotype was counted ten times or more. The CDR3 bases are TGTGCCAGCAGCCCTAAAGTGGGACCCCCCTACAATGAGCAGTTCTTC. This sequence encodes CASSPKVGPPYNEQFF. The J gene is TRBJ2-1, the V gene TRBV7-2, with D perhaps given as TRBD1 or TRBD2 (5 bases each). Germline CDR1 is SGHTA and CDR2 is FQGNSA. CDR3 length equals 16 residues. V lost 5 bases and J lost 2, with 16 bases in between.

V and J are TRBV12-3 or TRBV12-4 and TRBJ1-2; possible D gene TRBD1, 5 bases. Trimming pared 2 bases from V and 4 bases from J, leaving 11 bases between. The CDR3 length is 14 residues. CDR3 protein: CASSLRPGPYGYTF. The CDR3 DNA follows: TGTGCCAGCAGTTTAAGGCCGGGACCCTATGGCTACACCTTC.

V and J are TRBV5-1 and TRBJ1-1; TRBD1 might be the D (5 bases). There are 16 residues in the CDR3. Germline V CDR1 and CDR2: SGHRS, YFSETQ. Trimming removed 5 bases from V and 2 bases from J, with 19 bases in between. CDR3 sequence reads: CASRQLGRGGNTEAFF. The CDR3 DNA reads as TGCGCCAGCAGGCAACTGGGGCGGGGGGGTAACACTGAAGCTTTCTTT.

The rearrangement uses TRBV7-2 and TRBJ2-7; D unclear. Germline values: CDR1 SGHTA, CDR2 FQGNSA. The CDR3 is made up of 14 amino acids. The V and J ends lost 3 bases and 8 bases respectively, with 17 bases between them. DNA of the CDR3: TGTGCCAGCAGCTTTCACGGAGATATTGGCAAGCAGTACTTC. Translation gives CASSFHGDIGKQYF.

This clonotype was counted many times. CDR3 DNA sequence: TGCAGCGTTGGTTGGGACCCGGTCGAGCAGTACTTC. It is translated as CSVGWDPVEQYF. The chain links TRBV29-1 to TRBJ2-7; either TRBD1 or TRBD2 may fit D (5 bases each). V was clipped by 4 bases and J by 6 bases, with 13 bases between them. The CDR3 totals 12 residues. Germline CDR1 SQVTM, CDR2 ANQGSEA.

The genes are TRBV5-1 and TRBJ1-2, with a tentative D call TRBD1 (5 bases). Germline CDR1 is SGHRS and CDR2 is YFSETQ. The V end lost 4 bases, the J end lost 4 bases, and 11 bases lay between the germline ends. This CDR3 is built from 13 residues. CDR3 sequence reads: CASSMGRAYGYTF. The DNA for the CDR3 is TGCGCCAGCAGCATGGGACGAGCCTATGGCTACACCTTC. Full variable domain (missing parts from reference TRBV5-1 and TRBJ1-2): KAGVTQTPRYLIKTRGQQVTLSCSPISGHRSVSWYQQTPGQGLQFLFEYFSETQRNKGNFPGRFSGRQFSNSRSEMNVSTLELGDSALYLCASSMGRAYGYTFGSGTRLTVV.

This clonotype was counted a few times. The rearrangement joins TRBV20-1 to TRBJ2-1, with D possibly being TRBD1 or TRBD2 (5 bases each). Trimming pared 0 bases from V and 0 bases from J, leaving 15 bases between. This CDR3 region has 17 residues. Germline V gene sequence: CDR1 DFQATT, CDR2 SNEGSKA (reference sequence). The CDR3 is CSARDRGSGSSYNEQFF. The CDR3 DNA reads TGCAGTGCTAGAGATCGTGGCTCAGGGAGCTCCTACAATGAGCAGTTCTTC.

This clonotype was counted many times. For the CDR3, the DNA is TGCGCCAGCTCCGGCCTCGGGGAAGGTGAGCAGTTCTTC. Protein: CASSGLGEGEQFF. The chain employs TRBV5-1 and TRBJ2-1, with D possibly matching TRBD2 (5 bases). V lost 7 bases to trimming and J lost 9 bases, with 17 bases between them. The V gene's germline CDR1 is SGHRS and CDR2 YFSETQ. CDR3 size: 13 residues.

This clonotype came up many times. The J gene is TRBJ2-5, the V gene TRBV10-3; D is unclear. V lost 0 bases, J lost 2 bases, and 10 bases lay in between. The CDR3 has 15 residues. Germline V gene sequence: CDR1 ENHRY, CDR2 SYGVKD. This chain's CDR3 is CAISESGKRQETQYF. The CDR3 DNA reads TGTGCCATCAGTGAGTCAGGCAAGAGGCAAGAGACCCAGTACTTC.

This clonotype was counted many times. The chain recombines TRBV12-3 or TRBV12-4 with TRBJ2-3; D gene unclear. The CDR3 has 12 residues. The V end was cut by 1 base, the J end by 10 bases, with 9 bases between. The CDR3 DNA follows: TGTGCCAGCAGTTTAGAGCCCTACCCGCAGTATTTT. As protein: CASSLEPYPQYF.

This clonotype occurred a few times. V is TRBV6-1 and J is TRBJ2-5; 11 nucleotides align to TRBD1. The J segment lost 4 bases and the V segment lost 8 bases, leaving 9 bases of the junction unmatched. CDR1 MNHNS and CDR2 SASEGT come from the germline V gene. The CDR3 covers 15 residues. The CDR3 bases are TGTGCCAGCCAACTACTAGGACAGGGGGCAGAGACCCAGTACTTC. Translation gives CASQLLGQGAETQYF.

Only one count was recorded for this clonotype. V gene TRBV4-3 combines with J gene TRBJ2-3; TRBD2 matches at 9 bases. J lost 3 bases, V lost 0 bases, and 13 bases had no gene match. The V gene's germline CDR1 is LGHNA and CDR2 YSLEER. The CDR3 has 19 residues. This CDR3 is CASSQEDMDSGRGTDTQYF. In nucleotides, the CDR3 is TGCGCCAGCAGCCAAGAGGATATGGATAGCGGGAGAGGGACAGATACGCAGTATTTT.

This clonotype turned up a few times. The rearrangement links TRBV6-1 to TRBJ1-5; D is undetermined. CDR1 and CDR2 from the germline V gene are MNHNS and SASEGT. The CDR3 covers 15 residues. Trimming took 0 bases from V and 2 from J, leaving 8 bases between them. The CDR3 sequence is CASSEAPGGNQPQHF. The DNA of the CDR3 is TGTGCCAGCAGTGAAGCACCCGGGGGCAATCAGCCCCAGCATTTT.

The sample holds a few counts of this clonotype. The V gene is TRBV6-1, the J gene TRBJ2-1, with D possibly TRBD2 on 5 matching bases. With 7 bases removed from V and 2 bases from J, the gap between germline ends came to 12 bases. The CDR3 is made up of 14 amino acids. The germline gives CDR1 MNHNS, CDR2 SASEGT. The CDR3 spells CASNPRAAYNEQFF. As DNA, the CDR3 is TGTGCCAGCAACCCGAGGGCAGCCTACAATGAGCAGTTCTTC.

This clonotype has at least ten counts. The J gene is TRBJ1-2, the V gene TRBV6-5; D is uncertain. CDR1 and CDR2 from the germline V gene are MNHEY and SVGAGI. The ends were cut back, 4 bases at V and 5 bases at J, with 11 bases in the middle. CDR3 size: 13 residues. CDR3 coding DNA: TGTGCCAGCAGTTCCCGTTGGGTGTATGGCTACACCTTC. As protein: CASSSRWVYGYTF.

This chain uses TRBV5-1 with TRBJ2-3, with a weak D call TRBD1 (6 bases). V lost 4 bases to trimming and J lost 3 bases, with 12 bases between them. This CDR3 contains 14 residues. Germline V gives CDR1 SGHRS, CDR2 YFSETQ. The CDR3 DNA sequence: TGCGCCAGCAGCGGTCCAGGGGTAACAGATACGCAGTATTTT. It specifies CASSGPGVTDTQYF.

DNA for the CDR3: TGCGCCAGCAGCCCAACCGGGCCCTGGGGTGAGCAGTTCTTC. As protein: CASSPTGPWGEQFF. The chain is built from TRBV4-3 and TRBJ2-1; no clear D. From germline, CDR1 is LGHNA and CDR2 YSLEER. The CDR3 sequence is 14 residues long. Trimming pared 4 bases from V and 9 bases from J, leaving 16 bases between.

J is TRBJ2-7 and V is TRBV3-1; D is uncertain. The V end lost 2 bases, the J end lost 3 bases, and 8 bases lay between the germline ends. This CDR3 region has 13 residues. CDR1 LGHDT and CDR2 YNNKEL come from the germline V gene (reference sequence). DNA for the CDR3: TGTGCCAGCAGCCAAATATGGAACTACGAGCAGTACTTC. Amino acid sequence: CASSQIWNYEQYF.

This clonotype was recorded at least ten times. This rearrangement joins TRBV5-5 to TRBJ1-2; D is uncertain. The V and J ends lost 0 bases and 3 bases respectively, with 9 bases between them. The CDR3 is 14 residues long. Looked up from germline, CDR1 is SGHKS and CDR2 is YYEKEE (reference sequence). CDR3 sequence reads: CASSLGRNYYGYTF. Written as DNA, the CDR3 is TGTGCCAGCAGCTTGGGCAGGAATTACTATGGCTACACCTTC.

The gene calls are TRBV6-1 and TRBJ1-1; the D is unclear. Germline CDR1 is MNHNS and CDR2 is SASEGT. V lost 6 bases and J 1 base, leaving 15 bases between the germline ends. The CDR3 length is 15 residues. Written as DNA, the CDR3 is TGTGCCAGCAGCCACCCGACATATCAGAACACTGAAGCTTTCTTT. It specifies CASSHPTYQNTEAFF.